Shown below are 30 T cell receptor beta chains from a single sample sequenced in a study of early T cells in non-severe SARS-CoV-2 infection. TCRdb re-called the 5' RACE reads through MiXCR, storing one row per CDR3 protein. This repertoire shows tens of thousands of distinct CDR3 sequences, around 5.6% found once; its top ten account for just over 4.5%. The material sequenced was whole blood. The origin of the receptors is an adult who was a healthcare worker with PCR-confirmed SARS-CoV-2 infection or an uninfected control (not recorded which).

This clonotype showed up many times. The chain uses TRBV19 and TRBJ2-2, with TRBD2 matching over 8 bases. Trimming at V came to 5 bases and at J to 5 bases, leaving 7 bases not matched to a gene. The CDR3 consists of 15 residues. Germline V gene data show CDR1 as LNHDA and CDR2 as SQIVND (reference sequence). CDR3 coding DNA: TGTGCCAGTAGTCCGCAGACGGGAGGGACCGGGGAGCTGTTTTTT. It translates to CASSPQTGGTGELFF.

This clonotype was counted ten times or more. The chain links TRBV27 to TRBJ2-7; D perhaps matches TRBD1 (6 bases). With 7 bases removed from V and 0 bases from J, the gap between germline ends came to 10 bases. CDR1 and CDR2 from the germline V gene are MNHEY and SMNVEV (reference sequence). The CDR3 sequence is 13 residues long. DNA of the CDR3: TGTGCCAGCAAAGGGGGAGTCTCCTACGAGCAGTACTTC. Translated, it gives CASKGGVSYEQYF.

This chain joins TRBV11-3 and TRBJ2-5, with a possible D match to TRBD1 (5 bases). CDR1 and CDR2 (germline): SGHNT, YENEEA. Trimming left V 6 bases short and J 3 bases short, with 14 bases between. CDR3 length: 14 amino acids. CDR3 sequence reads: CASRIWTRKETQYF. The DNA of the CDR3 is TGTGCCAGCAGAATATGGACAAGAAAAGAGACCCAGTACTTC.

This chain joins TRBV5-1 and TRBJ2-1, with 16 nucleotides matching TRBD2. V dropped 7 bases and J dropped 9; count of bases not matched to a gene: 4. This CDR3 has 14 residues. CDR1 SGHRS and CDR2 YFSETQ come from the germline V gene. DNA of the CDR3: TGCGCCAGCGGGACTAGCGGGAGGGTGACTGAGCAGTTCTTC. This gives the protein CASGTSGRVTEQFF.

In its sample, this clonotype was seen many times. The chain is built from TRBV21-1 and TRBJ2-3; the D call of TRBD1 is as the table states it, not checked on the DNA. TRBV21-1 counts as a pseudogene. This CDR3 spans 17 amino acids. As DNA, the CDR3 is TGTGCCAGCAGCATGCTCCCACAGGGGACCCCCACAGATACGCAGTATTTT. It is translated as CASSMLPQGTPTDTQYF.

CDR3 region: CASSLGGLAEWSSYNEQFF. CDR3 DNA sequence: TGTGCCAGCAGCTTGGGGGGACTAGCGGAGTGGAGCTCCTACAATGAGCAGTTCTTC. V usage is TRBV11-3 and J usage is TRBJ2-1; 11 nucleotides line up with TRBD2. The junction had 10 bases not matched to a gene; V was cut back by 3 bases and J by 0 bases. The CDR3 has 19 residues. Germline V gene sequence: CDR1 SGHNT, CDR2 YENEEA.

This clonotype was recorded a few times. The chain joins TRBV7-8 to TRBJ1-1; D not certain. Trimming cost V 1 base and J 0 bases, with 3 bases left between them. This CDR3 contains 13 residues. Per the germline V gene, CDR1 is SGHVS and CDR2 is FQNEAQ. The CDR3 nucleotides read TGTGCCAGCAGCTTAGAGTTGAACACTGAAGCTTTCTTT. This translates into CASSLELNTEAFF.

There are many counts of this clonotype. V is TRBV29-1 and J is TRBJ2-7; TRBD1 matches at 7 bases. The ends lost 5 bases at V and 2 bases at J; junction bases unmatched: 9. Germline assignment: CDR1 SQVTM and CDR2 ANQGSEA. The CDR3 loop spans 14 amino acids. CDR3 coding DNA: TGCAGCGTTTCCCGGACAGGCCCGGCCTACGAGCAGTACTTC. It is translated as CSVSRTGPAYEQYF.

This clonotype occurred many times. The chain is built from TRBV5-1 and TRBJ1-4, with 10 bases identical to TRBD1. V gave up 0 bases and J gave up 7 bases; unmatched junction bases: 12. The CDR3 contains 18 residues. Germline V CDR1 and CDR2: SGHRS, YFSETQ. As DNA, the CDR3 is TGCGCCAGCAGCTTGGCCCGGACAGGGGGGAACCGTACTGAAAAACTGTTTTTT. As protein: CASSLARTGGNRTEKLFF.

This clonotype was counted a few times. This sequence joins TRBV4-1 and TRBJ2-3; D is perhaps TRBD1 (6 bases). Per the germline V gene, CDR1 is MGHRA and CDR2 is YSYEKL. The CDR3 spans 15 residues. The V gene lost 3 bases and the J gene lost 4 bases, with 14 bases spanning the gap. The CDR3 region is CASSQAGVGADTQYF. The CDR3 DNA is TGCGCCAGCAGCCAGGCAGGGGTAGGCGCAGATACGCAGTATTTT.

This clonotype was observed at least ten times. At one boundary the junction diverges from the germline segment, which might be a read error. This rearrangement joins TRBV7-6 to TRBJ2-5; 12 nucleotides agree with TRBD2. CDR1 SGHVS and CDR2 FNYEAQ come from the germline V gene. This CDR3 region has 17 residues. This CDR3 is CASSLALAGGYQETQYF. The CDR3, as DNA: TGTGCCAGCAGTTTAGCTCTAGCGGGAGGGTACCAAGAGACCCAGTACTTC.

Regarding this clonotype: It may be a read error: a sequence one base away is much more abundant. This rearrangement joins TRBV2 to TRBJ2-2; a possible D gene is TRBD2 (5 bases). The CDR3 loop spans 15 amino acids. The germline V gene has CDR1 SNHLY and CDR2 FYNNEI. CDR3 in amino acids: CASSGAGANTRELFF. CDR3 nucleotide sequence: TGTGCCAGCAGTGGGGCGGGTGCGAACACCAGGGAGCTGTTTTTT. Looking up the rest from reference TRBV2 and TRBJ2-2 gives the full variable domain: EPEVTQTPSHQVTQMGQEVILRCVPISNHLYFYWYRQILGQKVEFLVSFYNNEISEKSEIFDDQFSVERPDGSNFTLKIRSTKLEDSAMYFCASSGAGANTRELFFGEGSRLTVL.

This clonotype has a count of ten or more. The genes are TRBV29-1 and TRBJ1-3, with a possible D match to TRBD1 (6 bases). Trimming took off 6 bases at V and 5 bases at J, with 20 bases between the two ends. CDR1 SQVTM and CDR2 ANQGSEA come from the germline V gene. The CDR3 is 15 residues long. The CDR3: CSVALEGGRRNTIYF. CDR3 nucleotides: TGCAGCGTGGCCCTGGAAGGGGGGCGGCGAAACACCATATATTTT.

This clonotype showed up many times. The CDR3 DNA sequence: TGCGCCAGCAGCCCCCGGCCGACTTTTCAAGAGACCCAGTACTTC. Protein sequence: CASSPRPTFQETQYF. The chain links TRBV5-1 to TRBJ2-5; D call uncertain. In germline, CDR1 is SGHRS, CDR2 YFSETQ. V lost 4 bases and J 2 bases, leaving 15 bases between the germline ends. The length of the CDR3 is 15 residues.

This clonotype was picked up many times. This chain joins TRBV7-3 and TRBJ2-2; D possibly corresponds to TRBD1 (6 bases). The CDR3 contains 15 residues. With 2 bases removed from V and 5 bases from J, the gap between germline ends came to 12 bases. CDR1 is SGHTA, CDR2 FQGTGA, per germline. CDR3 in DNA: TGTGCCAGCAGCTTAGGGACACCTAAGACCGGGGAGCTGTTTTTT. Translating it yields CASSLGTPKTGELFF.

This clonotype was found a few times. V usage is TRBV9 and J usage is TRBJ2-7; D is perhaps TRBD1 (6 bases). The CDR3 totals 13 residues. V was cut by 3 bases and J by 10 bases, with 17 bases left in between. Germline-derived CDR1 and CDR2 are SGDLS and YYNGEE. This CDR3 is CASSATGSGFQYF. In DNA, the CDR3 is TGTGCCAGCAGCGCTACAGGGTCAGGCTTCCAGTACTTC.

This clonotype was found many times. The CDR3 protein is CASSYSPGVYEQYF. The CDR3 bases are TGTGCCAGCAGCTACTCACCGGGTGTCTACGAGCAGTACTTC. The chain is built from TRBV7-2 and TRBJ2-7; D is undetermined. The CDR3 totals 14 residues. Per the germline V gene, CDR1 is SGHTA and CDR2 is FQGNSA. The V end lost 4 bases, the J end lost 3 bases, and 13 bases lay between the germline ends.

This clonotype was counted many times. The chain couples TRBV12-3 or TRBV12-4 to TRBJ2-3, with D perhaps assigned TRBD1 or TRBD2 (5 bases each). The CDR3 is 14 amino acids. Trimming left V 7 bases short and J 6 bases short, with 17 bases between. CDR3 bases: TGTGCCAGCACCCCGAGTGGCGAGGGGGATACGCAGTATTTT. It codes for CASTPSGEGDTQYF.

In its sample, this clonotype was seen a few times. This sequence joins TRBV7-8 and TRBJ2-7; D is undetermined. V was cut by 5 bases and J by 8 bases, with 13 bases left in between. CDR3 length: 12 amino acids. Germline assignment: CDR1 SGHVS and CDR2 FQNEAQ. CDR3 DNA: TGTGCCAGCAGCCCCGCGGCACCCAAGCAGTACTTC. Its translation is CASSPAAPKQYF.

This clonotype was detected many times. The chain has TRBV12-5 and TRBJ2-4; possibly TRBD1 for D (6 bases). The V and J ends lost 4 bases and 8 bases respectively, with 12 bases between them. Per the germline V gene, CDR1 is LGHNT and CDR2 is FRNRAP. There are 13 residues in the CDR3. DNA for the CDR3: TGTGCTAGTGGTTCCCAGGGGAGCGACATTCAGTACTTC. Translating gives CASGSQGSDIQYF. Full variable domain (outside the CDR3, taken from reference TRBV12-5 and TRBJ2-4): DARVTQTPRHKVTEMGQEVTMRCQPILGHNTVFWYRQTMMQGLELLAYFRNRAPLDDSGMPKDRFSAEMPDATLATLKIQPSEPRDSAVYFCASGSQGSDIQYFGAGTRLSVL.

This clonotype was observed at least ten times. The chain joins TRBV6-6 to TRBJ2-7; 9 bases align to TRBD1. The V gene's germline CDR1 is MNHNY and CDR2 SVGAGI (reference sequence). V dropped 0 bases and J dropped 5; count of bases not matched to a gene: 17. The CDR3 covers 19 residues. CDR3 sequence reads: CASSYSFVSGDRVNHEQYF. The DNA for the CDR3 is TGTGCCAGCAGTTACTCGTTTGTGTCAGGGGACAGGGTGAACCACGAGCAGTACTTC.

In its sample, this clonotype was seen many times. The chain combines TRBV20-1 with TRBJ1-3; D is ambiguous. V lost 5 bases and J lost 0, with 14 bases in between. Germline CDR1 is DFQATT and CDR2 is SNEGSKA (reference sequence). This CDR3 is built from 15 residues. CDR3 bases: TGCAGTGCTGCGGACGGGCGATTCTCTGGAAACACCATATATTTT. Translation: CSAADGRFSGNTIYF.

This clonotype occurred many times. The chain is built from TRBV12-3 or TRBV12-4 and TRBJ2-7; D may be TRBD1 (5 bases). The CDR3 is 15 amino acids. The V and J ends lost 6 bases and 0 bases respectively, with 15 bases between them. The CDR3 region has the DNA TGTGCCAGCAGCCGTTCTGGGGCCGGCTCCTACGAGCAGTACTTC. Protein product: CASSRSGAGSYEQYF.

This clonotype has a count of ten or more. The chain carries TRBV20-1 and TRBJ1-4, with D unclear. CDR3 size: 11 residues. Germline V lookup: CDR1 DFQATT, CDR2 SNEGSKA (reference sequence). Trimming left V 5 bases short and J 7 bases short, with 8 bases between. The CDR3 DNA follows: TGCAGTGCTCCTAAACTTGAAAAACTGTTTTTT. Encoded protein: CSAPKLEKLFF.

This clonotype appeared many times. This sequence joins TRBV12-3 or TRBV12-4 and TRBJ2-7; 9 positions agree with TRBD1. V lost 5 bases to trimming and J lost 7 bases; unmatched junction nucleotides: 3. This CDR3 is 12 amino acids long. The CDR3 spells CASSTGGAEQYF. The CDR3 DNA reads TGTGCCAGCAGTACAGGGGGCGCTGAGCAGTACTTC.

This clonotype has a count of ten or more. The chain carries TRBV6-5 and TRBJ1-6, with 10 bases fitting TRBD1. The CDR3 is made up of 17 amino acids. V was clipped by 5 bases and J by 0 bases; unmatched bases: 4. The V gene's germline CDR1 is MNHEY and CDR2 SVGAGI. The CDR3 spells CASSTRTGGSYNSPLHF. The CDR3 DNA reads TGTGCCAGCAGTACACGGACAGGGGGCTCCTATAATTCACCCCTCCACTTT.

This clonotype has at least ten counts. The chain carries TRBV27 and TRBJ2-7; D is undetermined. Trimming cost V 5 bases and J 0 bases, with 11 bases left between them. Germline V CDR1 and CDR2: MNHEY, SMNVEV (reference sequence). The CDR3 has 14 residues. CDR3 DNA sequence: TGTGCCAGCAGTCCCCGACGGAGCTCCTACGAGCAGTACTTC. Its protein product is CASSPRRSSYEQYF.

The CDR3 nucleotides read TGTGCCAGCATTTCCACTGGAAGCTCCTACAATGAGCAGTTCTTC. Amino acid sequence: CASISTGSSYNEQFF. The chain combines TRBV6-5 with TRBJ2-1; no clear D gene. CDR3 length: 15 residues. V lost 7 bases to trimming and J lost 0 bases, with 13 bases between them. The V gene's germline CDR1 is MNHEY and CDR2 SVGAGI.

This clonotype was counted ten times or more. The chain uses TRBV12-3 or TRBV12-4 and TRBJ2-6; D is undetermined. CDR3 length: 14 amino acids. V lost 5 bases and J lost 3, with 8 bases in between. CDR3 sequence: CASSRLLGANVLTF. CDR3 DNA: TGTGCCAGCAGTCGATTACTTGGGGCCAACGTCCTGACTTTC.

Only a few counts were recorded for this clonotype. V is TRBV11-2 and J is TRBJ2-1; 7 bases agree with TRBD2. The germline CDR1 and CDR2 sequences are SGHAT and FQNNGV. The CDR3 is made up of 13 amino acids. J was trimmed by 10 bases and V by 8 bases; bases with no gene match: 11. CDR3 loop: CASAFSEGLEQFF. The CDR3 DNA reads TGTGCCAGCGCCTTTTCCGAGGGACTAGAGCAGTTCTTC.